A few counts support the clone carrying this T cell receptor beta chain. Here immunoSEQ multiplex PCR was the method, and the copy in TCRdb shows in-frame clones only, minus some. The sample has approximately 200,000 clones; 82% are singletons. Trimming pared 3 bases from V and 9 bases from J, leaving 12 bases between. This CDR3 is 14 amino acids long. Germline V CDR1 and CDR2: MNHNS, SASEGT. This record belongs to a study of blood T cell repertoires in COVID-19. Participants spanned ages about 18 to 100 years and resided in roughly 22 US areas. Cohort allocation depended upon clinical history that participants reported. Each recovered donor of Cohort 3 presented with two negative PCRs, clearance, or symptom resolution.

This TCR was sampled from a middle-aged man who had recovered from COVID-19. The rearrangement links TRBV6-1 to TRBJ1-6; the D gene is possibly TRBD1 (5 bases). Sequencing used PBMCs or T cells enriched from blood (not recorded which). CDR3 sequence: CASSDVGGSSPLHF. CDR3 DNA sequence: TGTGCCAGCAGTGACGTGGGGGGGAGTTCACCCCTCCACTTT.